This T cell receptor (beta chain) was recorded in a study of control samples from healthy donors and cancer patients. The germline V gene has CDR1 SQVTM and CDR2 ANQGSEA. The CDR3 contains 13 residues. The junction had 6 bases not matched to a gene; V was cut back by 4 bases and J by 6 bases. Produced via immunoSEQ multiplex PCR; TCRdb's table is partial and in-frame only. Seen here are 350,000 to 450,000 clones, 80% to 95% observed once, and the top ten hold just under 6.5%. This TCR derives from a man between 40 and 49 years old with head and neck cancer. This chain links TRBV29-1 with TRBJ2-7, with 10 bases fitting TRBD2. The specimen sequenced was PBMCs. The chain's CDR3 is CSVGGTSVPEQYF. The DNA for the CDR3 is TGCAGCGTTGGGGGGACTAGCGTCCCCGAGCAGTACTTC.